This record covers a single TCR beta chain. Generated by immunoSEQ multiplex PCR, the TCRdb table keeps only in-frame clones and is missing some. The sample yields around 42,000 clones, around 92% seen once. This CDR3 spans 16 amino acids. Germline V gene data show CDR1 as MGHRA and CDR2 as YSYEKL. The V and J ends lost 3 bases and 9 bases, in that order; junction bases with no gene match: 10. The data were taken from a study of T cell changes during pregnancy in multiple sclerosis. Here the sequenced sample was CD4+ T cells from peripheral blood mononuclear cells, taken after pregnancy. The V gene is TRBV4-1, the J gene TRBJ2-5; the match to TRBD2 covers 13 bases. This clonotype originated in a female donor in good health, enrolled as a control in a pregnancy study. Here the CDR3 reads CASSHPARTSGGAQYF. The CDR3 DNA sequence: TGCGCCAGCAGCCATCCCGCCCGGACTAGCGGGGGTGCCCAGTACTTC.